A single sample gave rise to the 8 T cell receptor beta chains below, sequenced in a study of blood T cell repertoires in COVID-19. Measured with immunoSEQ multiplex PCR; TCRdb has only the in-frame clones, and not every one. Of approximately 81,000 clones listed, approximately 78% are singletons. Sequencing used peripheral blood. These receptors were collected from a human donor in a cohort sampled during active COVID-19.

CDR3 coding DNA: TGCAGCGTTGAAGATCTGGGCCGGGAGGTGGTGGGCTACACCTTC. It encodes CSVEDLGREVVGYTF. This chain joins TRBV29-1 and TRBJ1-2; no firm D call. CDR3 length: 15 amino acids. Germline V gene sequence: CDR1 SQVTM, CDR2 ANQGSEA. Trimming cost V 0 bases and J 8 bases, with 19 bases left between them.

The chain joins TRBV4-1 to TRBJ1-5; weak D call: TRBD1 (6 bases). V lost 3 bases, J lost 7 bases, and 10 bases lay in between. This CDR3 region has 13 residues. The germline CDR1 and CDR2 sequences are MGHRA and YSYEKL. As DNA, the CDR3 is TGCGCCAGCAGCCAGACAGGTTGGCAGCCCCAGCATTTT. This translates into CASSQTGWQPQHF.

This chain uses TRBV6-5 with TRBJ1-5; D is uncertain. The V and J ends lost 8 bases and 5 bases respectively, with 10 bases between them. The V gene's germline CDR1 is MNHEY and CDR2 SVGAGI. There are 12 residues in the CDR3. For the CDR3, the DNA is TGTGCCAGCGGTCCGCGTGATCAGCCCCAGCATTTT. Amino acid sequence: CASGPRDQPQHF.

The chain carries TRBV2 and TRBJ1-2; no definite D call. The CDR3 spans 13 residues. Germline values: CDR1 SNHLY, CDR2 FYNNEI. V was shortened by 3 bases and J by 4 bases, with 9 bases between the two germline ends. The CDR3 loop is CASSEQVLYGYTF. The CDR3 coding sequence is TGTGCCAGCAGTGAGCAGGTACTCTATGGCTACACCTTC.

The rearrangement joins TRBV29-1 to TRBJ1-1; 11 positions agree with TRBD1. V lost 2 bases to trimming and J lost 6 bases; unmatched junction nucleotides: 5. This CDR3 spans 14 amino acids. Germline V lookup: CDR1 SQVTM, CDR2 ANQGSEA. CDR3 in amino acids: CSVEKGTGGPEAFF. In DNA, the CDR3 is TGCAGCGTTGAAAAAGGGACAGGGGGTCCTGAAGCTTTCTTT. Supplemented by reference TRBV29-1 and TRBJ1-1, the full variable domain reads SAVISQKPSRDICQRGTSLTIQCQVDSQVTMMFWYRQQPGQSLTLIATANQGSEATYESGFVIDKFPISRPNLTFSTLTVSNMSPEDSSIYLCSVEKGTGGPEAFFGQGTRLTVV.

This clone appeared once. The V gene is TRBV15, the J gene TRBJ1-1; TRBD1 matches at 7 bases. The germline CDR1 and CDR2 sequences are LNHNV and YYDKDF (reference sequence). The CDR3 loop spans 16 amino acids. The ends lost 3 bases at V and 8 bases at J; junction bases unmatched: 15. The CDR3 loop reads CATSSRDRGGSLEAFF. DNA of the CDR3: TGTGCCACCAGCAGTAGGGACAGAGGGGGCAGCCTAGAAGCTTTCTTT.

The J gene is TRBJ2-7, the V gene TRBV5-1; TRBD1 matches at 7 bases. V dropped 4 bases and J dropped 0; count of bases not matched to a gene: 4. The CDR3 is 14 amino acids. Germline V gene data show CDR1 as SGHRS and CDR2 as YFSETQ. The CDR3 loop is CASSIGDSSYEQYF. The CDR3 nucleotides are TGCGCCAGCAGCATTGGGGACAGCTCCTACGAGCAGTACTTC.

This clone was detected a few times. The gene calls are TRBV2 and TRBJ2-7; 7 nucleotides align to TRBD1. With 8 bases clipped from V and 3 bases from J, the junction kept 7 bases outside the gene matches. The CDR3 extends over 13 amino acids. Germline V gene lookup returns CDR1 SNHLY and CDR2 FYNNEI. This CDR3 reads CASGRDRSYEQYF. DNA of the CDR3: TGTGCCAGCGGCCGGGACAGAAGCTACGAGCAGTACTTC.